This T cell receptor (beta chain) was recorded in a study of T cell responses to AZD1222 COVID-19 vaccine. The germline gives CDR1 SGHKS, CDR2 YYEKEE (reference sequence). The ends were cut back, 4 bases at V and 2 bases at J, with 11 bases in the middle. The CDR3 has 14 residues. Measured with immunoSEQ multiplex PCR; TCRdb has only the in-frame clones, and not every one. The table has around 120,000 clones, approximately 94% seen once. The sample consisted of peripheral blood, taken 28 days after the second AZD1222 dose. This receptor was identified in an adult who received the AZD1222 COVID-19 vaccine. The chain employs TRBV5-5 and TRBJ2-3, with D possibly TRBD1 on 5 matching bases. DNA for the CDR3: TGTGCCAGCAGCAGACCCAGGGACACAGATACGCAGTATTTT. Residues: CASSRPRDTDTQYF.